This T cell receptor beta chain was documented in a study of OX40 agonist ivuxolimab in advanced cancers. In terms of the full investigation: Ivuxolimab was a fully human IgG2 agonistic monoclonal antibody targeting the costimulatory receptor OX40 (CD134). Of the approximately 50 patients in dose escalation, 19 had hepatocellular carcinoma, approximately 15 had melanoma, 9 had renal cell carcinoma and 9 had head and neck cancer. Prior anti-PD-1, anti-PD-L1 or anti-CTLA-4 therapy was permitted, and 30% to 45% of dose-escalation patients had received checkpoint inhibitors. Three dose-escalation patients achieved partial responses, one with hepatocellular carcinoma and two with cutaneous melanoma. The point of sequencing TCRbeta in the periphery was to test whether ivuxolimab changed TCR sequence diversity and drove clonal T-cell expansion. Intravenous ivuxolimab was administered to patients every 2 weeks at six dose levels: 0.01, 0.1, 0.3, 1.5, 3 and 10 mg/kg. In the dose-escalation cohort, around four fifths of patients were male, and the mean age was approximately 60 years with a range of 23 to 79. The monotherapy dose-escalation portion (N of about 52 patients) of the phase I ivuxolimab trial is reported in the paper.

Patients with a history of autoimmune disease or receiving systemic immunosuppression were excluded from the trial. Peripheral blood for TCR sequencing was drawn from every dose cohort at baseline, at cycle 4 day 1 and at cycle 7 day 1. The samples were drawn from a first-in-human, open-label, multicenter phase I dose-escalation trial of ivuxolimab. The trial enrolled adults with locally advanced or metastatic head and neck squamous cell, hepatocellular, melanoma or renal cell carcinoma. CD4+ and CD8+ T cells were sorted separately from peripheral blood before TCR sequencing. In regard to this clone: There is no known antigen for this receptor. The sample holds no much larger clone one base away, and base qualities are not on file.

Genomic DNA was isolated from the sorted cells so that the TCRbeta CDR3 region could be sequenced. The immunoSEQ Assay was used to sequence the TCRbeta CDR3 regions. TCRdb re-hosts the immuneACCESS table, in-frame sequences only. Its copies lack some clones; in the studies checked, an unresolved V gene accounts for under half of them, and the cause for the rest is not known. The sample profile shows 55,000 to 75,000 clones; around 90% of them were found once. Roughly 1.3% of the sample rests with the top ten. Paper-wide results and their limitations: On average, CD8+ T cells showed more expanded clones than CD4+ T cells after ivuxolimab. In the 0.1-3.0 mg/kg groups, partial responders had among the lowest normalized peripheral clonal expansion, particularly in CD8+ T cells. The antigen specificity of the peripheral T cells that underwent clonal expansion was not determined. Low levels of normalized T-cell clonal expansion were also seen in some nonresponding patients. At doses of 0.1 to 3.0 mg/kg, clonal expansion of both CD4+ and CD8+ T cells in blood was seen between baseline and week 6.

This receptor was identified in an adult with an advanced solid tumor such as melanoma, head and neck, liver or kidney cancer. Sequences were derived from CD4+ or CD8+ T cells sorted from blood, sampled in a trial of the OX40 agonist ivuxolimab.

The nucleotide sequence is TGTGCCAGCAGTCTCTCTAGCGGGCGAAACACCGGGGAGCTGTTTTTT. Its amino acids are CASSLSSGRNTGELFF. The V and J segments used are TRBV11-2 and TRBJ2-2, with 8 junctional bases fitting TRBD2. Including cysteine and phenylalanine, the CDR3 has 16 amino acids. The entry retains the CDR3 DNA only, 48 bases that are in frame from base 1. V lost 6 bases and J lost 2 bases, and the count of bases not matched to a germline gene is 8. The CDR1 and CDR2 encoded by the germline V gene are SGHAT and FQNNGV.